This is a list of T cell receptor beta chains from one sample in a study of CD8+ T cells in alopecia areata. Assay used: immunoSEQ multiplex PCR; TCRdb lists only in-frame clones, some missing. The sample holds roughly 99,000 clones; roughly 84% are singletons and the top ten take over 20%. The sample was CD8+ T cells sorted from blood, taken at week 24, from a patient treated with tofacitinib. The receptor source for this set is a human donor with alopecia areata. CDR3s include the opening cysteine and the closing phenylalanine or tryptophan. The order of the fields is CDR3 length, clone size, V gene, J gene, D gene, CDR3 protein, CDR3 DNA. A D gene is named only where the DNA matches it firmly. Clone size is shown for a subset of rows, as once, few, many or a class of expanded clone.

14,.,TRBV10-3,TRBJ1-1,.,CAISAGPSNAEASF,TGTGCCATCAGCGCGGGACCGTCTAACGCTGAAGCTTCCTTT
15,.,TRBV5-5,TRBJ2-7,.,CASSLGTYPTYEQYF,TGTGCCAGCAGCTTGGGGACATATCCCACCTACGAGCAGTACTTC
15,once,TRBV10-2,TRBJ2-2,.,CASSEGGSGAGELFF,TGCGCCAGCAGTGAAGGCGGGTCTGGAGCCGGGGAGCTGTTTTTT
15,.,TRBV10-3,TRBJ2-3,.,CAISESIGGTDTQYF,TGTGCCATCAGTGAGTCGATCGGGGGCACAGATACGCAGTATTTT
15,.,TRBV12-5,TRBJ2-2,.,CASGFLVRNTGELFF,TGTGCTAGTGGTTTCTTGGTTCGGAACACCGGGGAGCTGTTTTTT
16,few,TRBV10-3,TRBJ2-7,TRBD2,CAIKGGGLGSSYEQYF,TGTGCCATCAAAGGAGGGGGACTAGGTAGCTCCTACGAGCAGTACTTC
13,.,TRBV11-2,TRBJ2-7,.,CASSLATGSEQYF,TGTGCCAGCAGCTTAGCTACAGGGTCCGAGCAGTACTTC
16,.,TRBV4-1,TRBJ2-5,TRBD2,CASSQVKSSGKETQYF,TGCGCCAGCAGCCAAGTGAAGTCTAGCGGTAAAGAGACCCAGTACTTC
15,.,TRBV11-2,TRBJ2-2,.,CASSPDRDLEGELFF,TGTGCCAGCAGCCCGGACCGGGACCTCGAAGGGGAGCTGTTTTTT
13,.,TRBV13,TRBJ1-1,.,CASSLEGNTEAFF,TGTGCCAGCAGCTTAGAGGGGAACACTGAAGCTTTCTTT
12,few,TRBV27,TRBJ2-5,.,CASSPPDGTQYF,TGTGCCAGCAGTCCCCCCGACGGGACCCAGTACTTC
13,.,TRBV27,TRBJ2-7,.,CASSFREHYEQYF,TGTGCCAGCAGTTTTCGAGAACACTACGAGCAGTACTTC
14,.,TRBV10-2,TRBJ2-3,TRBD1,CASRGQGSTDTQYF,TGCGCCAGCAGGGGACAGGGGTCCACAGATACGCAGTATTTT
16,few,TRBV7-2,TRBJ2-3,TRBD2,CASSLAAGGRADTQYF,TGTGCCAGCAGCTTAGCGGCGGGGGGGCGGGCAGATACGCAGTATTTT
13,.,TRBV6-5,TRBJ1-5,.,CASSSSGDQPQHF,TGTGCCAGCAGTTCCTCCGGAGATCAGCCCCAGCATTTT
14,.,TRBV11-2,TRBJ2-2,.,CANHGSGGPGELFF,TGTGCCAACCACGGGAGCGGAGGTCCCGGGGAGCTGTTTTTT
15,.,TRBV13,TRBJ1-5,.,CASSDGRQGGQPQHF,TGTGCCAGCAGCGATGGACGGCAGGGAGGTCAGCCCCAGCATTTT
13,.,TRBV2,TRBJ2-1,.,CASSATSLNEQFF,TGTGCCAGCAGTGCGACTAGTTTAAATGAGCAGTTCTTC
16,.,TRBV19,TRBJ2-5,.,CASSGGYRGLQETQYF,TGTGCCAGTAGTGGAGGCTACCGGGGCCTCCAAGAGACCCAGTACTTC
15,once,TRBV4-3,TRBJ2-3,.,CASSQEPGGADTQYF,TGCGCCAGCAGCCAAGAACCGGGCGGGGCAGATACGCAGTATTTT
14,.,TRBV29-1,TRBJ2-1,.,CSVSEALLYNEQFF,TGCAGCGTTTCAGAGGCCCTCCTCTACAATGAGCAGTTCTTC
15,.,TRBV7-9,TRBJ1-4,TRBD1,CASSQKTGRNEKLFF,TGTGCCAGCAGCCAAAAGACAGGGAGGAATGAAAAACTGTTTTTT
14,.,TRBV19,TRBJ2-3,.,CASDGDSGADTQYF,TGTGCCAGCGACGGCGACTCAGGGGCAGATACGCAGTATTTT
14,.,TRBV30,TRBJ2-7,TRBD1,CAWSTGTGNYEQYF,TGTGCCTGGAGTACCGGGACAGGGAACTACGAGCAGTACTTC
17,.,TRBV5-4,TRBJ1-2,TRBD1,CASSLYPSDRASYGYTF,TGTGCCAGCAGCTTATATCCCTCGGACAGGGCAAGCTATGGCTACACCTTC
16,once,TRBV4-1,TRBJ2-5,TRBD2,CASSTAPLAGQETQYF,TGCGCCAGCAGCACCGCCCCTTTAGCGGGACAAGAGACCCAGTACTTC
18,.,TRBV7-6,TRBJ2-1,.,CASSRSGVSASSYNEQFF,TGTGCCAGCAGCCGTTCGGGGGTTAGCGCGAGCTCCTACAATGAGCAGTTCTTC
16,.,TRBV7-6,TRBJ2-2,.,CASSTPGTENTGELFF,TGTGCCAGCAGCACGCCCGGGACGGAGAACACCGGGGAGCTGTTTTTT
12,.,TRBV9,TRBJ2-5,.,CASSSAGETQYF,TGTGCCAGCAGCTCAGCAGGGGAGACCCAGTACTTC
13,.,TRBV29-1,TRBJ1-3,.,CSVADPQGNTIYF,TGCAGCGTTGCGGATCCACAGGGAAACACCATATATTTT
13,.,TRBV19,TRBJ2-1,.,CATSPSSYNEQFF,TGTGCTACTAGCCCAAGCTCCTACAATGAGCAGTTCTTC
13,once,TRBV6-5,TRBJ1-1,.,CASSYSKYTEAFF,TGTGCCAGCAGTTACTCGAAATACACTGAAGCTTTCTTT
13,.,TRBV6-6,TRBJ2-5,.,CASSLRGEETQYF,TGTGCCAGCAGCTTAAGGGGGGAAGAGACCCAGTACTTC
13,.,TRBV30,TRBJ2-1,TRBD2,CAWGVSGGIEQFF,TGTGCCTGGGGTGTTAGCGGGGGAATTGAGCAGTTCTTC
16,.,TRBV2,TRBJ2-7,TRBD2,CASSETGVPPGGEQYF,TGTGCCAGCAGTGAAACCGGGGTCCCCCCGGGGGGAGAGCAGTACTTC
16,.,TRBV4-3,TRBJ2-3,.,CASSQAKGGARDTQYF,TGCGCCAGCAGCCAAGCGAAGGGGGGGGCCAGAGATACGCAGTATTTT
16,.,TRBV6-5,TRBJ2-2,.,CASSSGQIPSTGELFF,TGTGCCAGCAGTTCTGGACAGATCCCGAGCACCGGGGAGCTGTTTTTT
19,.,TRBV15,TRBJ2-3,.,CATSSTLARPRGVTDTQYF,TGTGCCACCAGCAGTACTCTGGCCCGGCCCCGAGGCGTCACAGATACGCAGTATTTT
12,.,TRBV6-5,TRBJ2-7,.,CASRKHTYEQYF,TGTGCCAGCAGGAAACATACCTACGAGCAGTACTTC
12,.,TRBV30,TRBJ2-5,.,CAWNPSFETQYF,TGTGCCTGGAACCCAAGCTTTGAGACCCAGTACTTC
17,.,TRBV7-9,TRBJ2-1,.,CASSPRAPTGPGNEQFF,TGTGCCAGCAGCCCTAGGGCGCCGACAGGCCCGGGGAATGAGCAGTTCTTC
15,.,TRBV4-1,TRBJ2-7,TRBD1,CASSHFGTGDYEQYF,TGCGCCAGCAGCCACTTCGGGACAGGGGATTACGAGCAGTACTTC
11,.,TRBV29-1,TRBJ1-3,.,CSAREGNTIYF,TGCAGCGCCAGGGAAGGGAACACCATATATTTT
16,.,TRBV7-2,TRBJ2-5,TRBD2,CASRPGTSGLQETQYF,TGTGCCAGCAGACCCGGGACTAGCGGTTTGCAAGAGACCCAGTACTTC
13,.,TRBV30,TRBJ1-5,.,CAWGDVSNQPQHF,TGTGCCTGGGGGGATGTTAGCAATCAGCCCCAGCATTTT
15,.,TRBV4-1,TRBJ1-6,.,CASSQEEGLGSPLHF,TGCGCCAGCAGCCAAGAGGAGGGTCTTGGTTCACCCCTCCACTTT
12,.,TRBV7-2,TRBJ2-7,.,CASSPNSYEQYF,TGTGCCAGCAGCCCCAACAGCTACGAGCAGTACTTC
16,.,TRBV5-6,TRBJ2-2,TRBD2,CASSHPRAGETGELFF,TGTGCCAGCAGTCACCCGAGGGCGGGGGAGACCGGGGAGCTGTTTTTT
14,.,TRBV11-1,TRBJ1-5,.,CASSMRGAGQPQHF,TGTGCCAGCAGCATGAGGGGGGCCGGGCAGCCCCAGCATTTT
14,.,TRBV4-1,TRBJ2-5,TRBD1,CASSLGQGQETQYF,TGCGCCAGCAGCCTGGGACAGGGCCAAGAGACCCAGTACTTC
11,few,TRBV7-2,TRBJ2-3,.,CASRGWDTQYF,TGTGCCAGCAGAGGGTGGGATACGCAGTATTTT
14,.,TRBV14,TRBJ2-7,.,CASSFVGGNYEQYF,TGTGCCAGCAGCTTTGTAGGGGGAAACTACGAGCAGTACTTC
15,.,TRBV7-7,TRBJ2-7,TRBD1,CASSPGTGSPHEQYF,TGTGCTAGCAGTCCCGGGACAGGGAGTCCCCACGAGCAGTACTTC